These 5 T cell receptor beta chains were all obtained from the same sample, sequenced in a study of T cell clonotyping in hematopoietic cell transplantation. TCRdb's table, derived via immunoSEQ multiplex PCR, lists solely in-frame clones and lacks some. The data contain several thousand clones, roughly 70% of them singletons. The sequencing used peripheral blood mononuclear cells, collected 30 days after allogeneic stem cell transplant. These receptors were collected from a male patient aged 35 to 55 who had an allogeneic stem cell transplant from an unrelated donor, so the T cells may come from the graft donor. Some clones in this sample may be carry-over from other donors' samples.

This rearrangement joins TRBV27 to TRBJ2-7; TRBD1 matches 7 bases. Trimming took 2 bases from V and 0 from J; bases not matched to a gene: 4. Germline V gene lookup returns CDR1 MNHEY and CDR2 SMNVEV (reference sequence). The CDR3 has 15 amino acids. The CDR3 sequence: CASSLTGVTSYEQYF. DNA for the CDR3: TGTGCCAGCAGTTTAACAGGGGTTACCTCCTACGAGCAGTACTTC.

This chain connects TRBV30 to TRBJ1-2; TRBD1 aligns across 9 bases. CDR1 is GTSNPN and CDR2 is SVGIG in the germline V gene (reference sequence). The ends lost 1 base at V and 4 bases at J; junction bases unmatched: 4. The length of the CDR3 is 14 residues. The CDR3 loop reads CAWSGTGEGYGYTF. For the CDR3, the DNA is TGTGCCTGGAGTGGGACAGGGGAGGGCTATGGCTACACCTTC.

The chain joins TRBV11-2 to TRBJ2-7, with 11 bases aligning to TRBD1. CDR3 size: 14 residues. With V trimmed by 5 bases and J by 4 bases, 4 bases remained unmatched. Germline lookup yields CDR1 SGHAT and CDR2 FQNNGV. The CDR3, as DNA: TGTGCCAGCAGCACCGGACAGGGGGCGTACGAGCAGTACTTC. This sequence encodes CASSTGQGAYEQYF.

V and J are TRBV9 and TRBJ2-5; tentatively, D is TRBD2 (5 bases). In germline, CDR1 is SGDLS, CDR2 YYNGEE. The CDR3 sequence is 14 residues long. V was pared by 3 bases and J by 2 bases, with 11 bases between. CDR3 in DNA: TGTGCCAGCAGCGGAGGGCCCTTTCAAGAGACCCAGTACTTC. It encodes CASSGGPFQETQYF.

This clone was found a few times. The chain joins TRBV5-1 to TRBJ2-5; D is unresolved. Trimming shortened V by 4 bases and J by 4 bases, and 8 bases separated the two germline ends. The CDR3 extends over 12 amino acids. Germline CDR1 SGHRS, CDR2 YFSETQ. DNA of the CDR3: TGCGCCAGCAGCGTGGTAGGAGAGACCCAGTACTTC. Protein sequence: CASSVVGETQYF.